A single sample is the source of the 25 T cell receptor beta chains below, sequenced in a study of shared clonotypes between healthy human individuals. Generated by immunoSEQ multiplex PCR, the TCRdb table keeps only in-frame clones and is missing some. Of 550,000 to 700,000 clones listed, around 73% are singletons. Source material: memory CD4+ T cells sorted from blood. Subset described: CD45RA-negative fraction. The origin of the receptors is a woman in her 30s in good health.

Comment on this clone: This sample includes further DNA sequences coding for the same CDR3. The chain joins TRBV7-2 to TRBJ1-3, with D hard to call. The CDR3 has 14 amino acids. The V end lost 1 base, the J end lost 0 bases, and 4 bases lay between the germline ends. CDR1 and CDR2 from the germline V gene are SGHTA and FQGNSA. The CDR3 is CASSLGGSGNTIYF. The CDR3 nucleotides read TGTGCCAGCAGCTTAGGTGGCTCTGGAAACACCATATATTTT.

V and J are TRBV9 and TRBJ1-4; D is undetermined. V lost 1 base and J 8 bases, leaving 15 bases between the germline ends. The CDR3 totals 15 residues. Germline V gene lookup returns CDR1 SGDLS and CDR2 YYNGEE. CDR3: CASSVFGRREEKLFF. DNA of the CDR3: TGTGCCAGCAGCGTATTCGGCCGCCGGGAGGAAAAACTGTTTTTT.

The chain recombines TRBV21-1 with TRBJ1-2. TRBV21-1 corresponds to a pseudogene. The CDR3 runs to 11 residues. CDR3 bases: TGTGCCAGCAGCAAGTACGGCCTTAGCGCCTTC. Translated, it gives CASSKYGLSAF.

This sequence joins TRBV6-1 and TRBJ2-2; TRBD2 agrees at 12 bases. This CDR3 is 15 amino acids long. The germline gives CDR1 MNHNS, CDR2 SASEGT. V was clipped by 6 bases and J by 7 bases; unmatched bases: 6. CDR3 region: CASRGLAGGSGELFF. CDR3 in DNA: TGTGCCAGCAGGGGTCTAGCGGGAGGGAGCGGGGAGCTGTTTTTT.

This chain joins TRBV7-8 and TRBJ1-3; D gene ambiguous. The V gene's germline CDR1 is SGHVS and CDR2 FQNEAQ. Trimming left V 1 base short and J 8 bases short, with 15 bases between. This CDR3 is 15 amino acids long. DNA of the CDR3: TGTGCCAGCAGCTTAGTATCTGGAGGTTTACACACCATATATTTT. Its protein product is CASSLVSGGLHTIYF.

This clone has just a few counts. The chain joins TRBV14 to TRBJ2-3, with 7 bases fitting TRBD2. V lost 0 bases to trimming and J lost 1 base; unmatched junction nucleotides: 4. CDR3 length: 16 amino acids. Germline V gene sequence: CDR1 SGHDN, CDR2 FVKESK. The CDR3 region is CASSQDAGVGTDTQYF. Here the CDR3 DNA reads TGTGCCAGCAGCCAAGACGCGGGAGTGGGCACAGATACGCAGTATTTT.

This sequence joins TRBV28 and TRBJ1-4; the match to TRBD1 covers 11 bases. V lost 3 bases and J lost 7; bases outside the gene matches: 13. This CDR3 has 18 residues. CDR1 is MDHEN and CDR2 is SYDVKM in the germline V gene. CDR3 sequence: CASSFSPNPGTGGEKLFF. For the CDR3, the DNA is TGTGCCAGCAGTTTCTCCCCAAATCCCGGGACAGGGGGTGAAAAACTGTTTTTT.

V gene TRBV6-1 combines with J gene TRBJ1-3; 9 positions match TRBD1. CDR3 length: 17 amino acids. The germline V gene has CDR1 MNHNS and CDR2 SASEGT. V dropped 2 bases and J dropped 3; count of bases not matched to a gene: 8. The CDR3 sequence: CASSELTGQGYGNTIYF. CDR3 nucleotide sequence: TGTGCCAGCAGTGAACTCACGGGACAGGGATATGGAAACACCATATATTTT.

The chain recombines TRBV28 with TRBJ2-2; TRBD1 matches at 12 bases. The J segment lost 5 bases and the V segment lost 5 bases, leaving 3 bases of the junction unmatched. This CDR3 spans 15 amino acids. Germline values: CDR1 MDHEN, CDR2 SYDVKM. CDR3 amino acids: CASSAGQGATGELFF. In nucleotides, the CDR3 is TGTGCCAGCAGTGCGGGACAGGGGGCAACCGGGGAGCTGTTTTTT.

A note on this clone: The same CDR3 also results from other DNA sequences found in this sample. The chain links TRBV2 to TRBJ1-2, with unresolved D. The CDR3 runs to 15 residues. Trimming pared 7 bases from V and 4 bases from J, leaving 19 bases between. In germline, CDR1 is SNHLY, CDR2 FYNNEI. The CDR3 loop reads CASNLDGLALYGYTF. The CDR3 nucleotides read TGTGCCAGCAACCTAGACGGGCTCGCCCTCTATGGCTACACCTTC. Drawing the rest from reference TRBV2 and TRBJ1-2, the complete variable domain is EPEVTQTPSHQVTQMGQEVILRCVPISNHLYFYWYRQILGQKVEFLVSFYNNEISEKSEIFDDQFSVERPDGSNFTLKIRSTKLEDSAMYFCASNLDGLALYGYTFGSGTRLTVV.

V usage is TRBV27 and J usage is TRBJ2-7, with a weak D call TRBD1 (6 bases). Per the germline V gene, CDR1 is MNHEY and CDR2 is SMNVEV (reference sequence). This CDR3 region has 14 residues. With 4 bases removed from V and 1 base from J, the gap between germline ends came to 11 bases. This CDR3 reads CASSSSTGSYEQYF. In nucleotides, the CDR3 is TGTGCCAGCAGTTCGTCGACAGGTTCCTACGAGCAGTACTTC.

This chain links TRBV19 with TRBJ1-5; 7 positions match TRBD1. The CDR3 spans 16 residues. The ends lost 5 bases at V and 8 bases at J; junction bases unmatched: 15. Germline V gene sequence: CDR1 LNHDA, CDR2 SQIVND (reference sequence). The CDR3 DNA sequence: TGTGCCAGTAGTGCCCAACAGGGGCACCCCGGGAAGCCCCAGCATTTT. Translation: CASSAQQGHPGKPQHF. Full variable domain (remainder filled in from reference TRBV19 and TRBJ1-5): DGGITQSPKYLFRKEGQNVTLSCEQNLNHDAMYWYRQDPGQGLRLIYYSQIVNDFQKGDIAEGYSVSREKKESFPLTVTSAQKNPTAFYLCASSAQQGHPGKPQHFGDGTRLSIL.

The chain has TRBV19 and TRBJ2-2; 8 bases are shared with TRBD1. Germline trimming cut 3 bases from V and 4 bases from J; bases unmatched to any gene: 7. CDR3 size: 16 residues. The germline CDR1 and CDR2 sequences are LNHDA and SQIVND (reference sequence). CDR3 sequence: CASSMIGTGTTGELFF. In DNA form, the CDR3 reads TGTGCCAGTAGTATGATAGGGACAGGAACCACCGGGGAGCTGTTTTTT.

The rearrangement joins TRBV6-1 to TRBJ2-1, with TRBD2 matching 8 bases. The length of the CDR3 is 15 residues. Per the germline V gene, CDR1 is MNHNS and CDR2 is SASEGT. V was pared by 7 bases and J by 1 base, with 6 bases of the junction left unmatched. CDR3 nucleotides: TGTGCCAGCACCATACTAGCGGCTTCCTACAATGAGCAGTTCTTC. Translated: CASTILAASYNEQFF.

The chain carries TRBV28 and TRBJ2-2, with D tentatively TRBD1 or TRBD2 (5 bases each). Germline V gives CDR1 MDHEN, CDR2 SYDVKM. V was trimmed by 9 bases and J by 1 base, leaving 6 bases between them. CDR3 size: 12 residues. CDR3: CASGGNTGELFF. For the CDR3, the DNA is TGTGCCAGTGGGGGGAACACCGGGGAGCTGTTTTTT. Full variable domain (missing parts from reference TRBV28 and TRBJ2-2): DVKVTQSSRYLVKRTGEKVFLECVQDMDHENMFWYRQDPGLGLRLIYFSYDVKMKEKGDIPEGYSVSREKKERFSLILESASTNQTSMYLCASGGNTGELFFGEGSRLTVL.

This clone has only a few counts. This chain uses TRBV11-3 with TRBJ2-3; D possibly uses TRBD1 or TRBD2 (6 bases each). The CDR3 totals 17 residues. The germline V and J ends were trimmed by 1 base and 5 bases, with 19 bases remaining between them. Germline V gene sequence: CDR1 SGHNT, CDR2 YENEEA. CDR3 nucleotide sequence: TGTGCCAGCAGCTTAGGGGCAGGGGTGGACTACGGAGATACGCAGTATTTT. Amino acid sequence: CASSLGAGVDYGDTQYF. Full variable domain (outside the CDR3, taken from reference TRBV11-3 and TRBJ2-3): EAGVVQSPRYKIIEKKQPVAFWCNPISGHNTLYWYLQNLGQGPELLIRYENEEAVDDSQLPKDRFSAERLKGVDSTLKIQPAELGDSAVYLCASSLGAGVDYGDTQYFGPGTRLTVL.

The chain has TRBV5-1 and TRBJ1-2; 9 nucleotides align to TRBD1. Germline V gene lookup returns CDR1 SGHRS and CDR2 YFSETQ. J lost 7 bases, V lost 4 bases, and 11 bases had no gene match. This CDR3 spans 15 amino acids. The CDR3 loop reads CASSIGTGRFVGYTF. CDR3 coding DNA: TGCGCCAGCAGCATCGGGACAGGGCGTTTCGTTGGCTACACCTTC.

The rearrangement uses TRBV15 and TRBJ2-7; TRBD2 is a possible D gene (5 bases). Germline V lookup: CDR1 LNHNV, CDR2 YYDKDF (reference sequence). The length of the CDR3 is 15 residues. Between the trimmed V and J ends, which lost 5 bases and 2 bases, there was a span of 16 bases. CDR3 region: CATSQESGGPYEQYF. The CDR3 DNA is TGTGCCACCAGCCAAGAATCGGGCGGGCCCTACGAGCAGTACTTC. The whole variable domain, remainder taken from reference TRBV15 and TRBJ2-7, is DAMVIQNPRYQVTQFGKPVTLSCSQTLNHNVMYWYQQKSSQAPKLLFHYYDKDFNNEADTPDNFQSRRPNTSFCFLDIRSPGLGDTAMYLCATSQESGGPYEQYFGPGTRLTVT.

The chain has TRBV19 and TRBJ2-6; the D is unclear. The CDR3 is 12 residues long. CDR1 is LNHDA and CDR2 is SQIVND in the germline V gene (reference sequence). V lost 3 bases and J lost 4, with 1 base in between. CDR3 bases: TGTGCCAGTAGTATGGGGGCCAACGTCCTGACTTTC. Translating it yields CASSMGANVLTF.

The V call is TRBV5-5, the J call TRBJ2-7; 7 bases are shared with TRBD2. The CDR3 totals 14 residues. Germline trimming cut 5 bases from V and 5 bases from J; bases unmatched to any gene: 10. Germline V CDR1 and CDR2: SGHKS, YYEKEE (reference sequence). The CDR3 loop is CASRNERGGDEQYF. CDR3 bases: TGTGCCAGCAGAAACGAGCGGGGCGGGGACGAGCAGTACTTC. Full variable domain (rest looked up from reference TRBV5-5 and TRBJ2-7): DAGVTQSPTHLIKTRGQQVTLRCSPISGHKSVSWYQQVLGQGPQFIFQYYEKEERGRGNFPDRFSARQFPNYSSELNVNALLLGDSALYLCASRNERGGDEQYFGPGTRLTVT.

For the CDR3, the DNA is TGTGCCAGCAGCATCCGGCCAGGGGAGAATTCACCCCTCCACTTT. Its translation: CASSIRPGENSPLHF. The rearrangement joins TRBV9 to TRBJ1-6, with D possibly TRBD1 on 6 matching bases. Germline V gives CDR1 SGDLS, CDR2 YYNGEE. The V gene lost 4 bases and the J gene lost 7 bases, with 15 bases spanning the gap. The CDR3 is 15 amino acids.

To note about this clone: This specimen includes other DNA sequences encoding the same CDR3. The rearrangement links TRBV28 to TRBJ1-3, with D possibly matching TRBD1 (5 bases). CDR1 MDHEN and CDR2 SYDVKM come from the germline V gene. V lost 6 bases and J 1 base, leaving 10 bases between the germline ends. The CDR3 totals 14 residues. As DNA, the CDR3 is TGTGCCAGCAGGAGACAGAGTTCTGGAAACACCATATATTTT. The encoded protein is CASRRQSSGNTIYF.

This clone was observed once. The chain joins TRBV6-5 to TRBJ2-2, with D perhaps matching TRBD1 (6 bases). There are 16 residues in the CDR3. V was pared by 2 bases and J by 0 bases, with 10 bases between. Germline loops: CDR1 MNHEY, CDR2 SVGAGI. CDR3 amino acids: CASSYRDNPNTGELFF. Here the CDR3 DNA reads TGTGCCAGCAGTTACCGGGACAATCCGAACACCGGGGAGCTGTTTTTT.

The chain joins TRBV25-1 to TRBJ2-3; the D gene is possibly TRBD2 (5 bases). CDR1 is MGHDK and CDR2 is SYGVNS in the germline V gene. The germline V and J ends were trimmed by 5 bases and 3 bases, with 24 bases remaining between them. The CDR3 extends over 18 amino acids. The CDR3, as DNA: TGTGCCAGCAGTCTTATATCGGTAGTTGGGAGTCGGACAGATACGCAGTATTTT. Its protein is CASSLISVVGSRTDTQYF.

This chain's CDR3 is CASSFRTGGGTGELFF. CDR3 coding DNA: TGCGCCAGCAGCTTCCGGACAGGGGGCGGCACCGGGGAGCTGTTTTTT. This chain joins TRBV5-1 and TRBJ2-2; TRBD1 agrees at 11 bases. Germline V gene lookup returns CDR1 SGHRS and CDR2 YFSETQ. The CDR3 extends over 16 amino acids. The V gene end was trimmed by 2 bases and the J gene end by 4 bases; junction bases not matched to a gene: 4.